The source of this T cell receptor beta chain is a study of cytomegalovirus exposure and HLA in healthy donors. Study-wide results and limits: The authors confirmed in vitro that three CMV-associated chains were specific for CMV antigens.

The PCR was carried out with 60 Vbeta primers and 13 Jbeta primers. Repertoires were generated with immunoSEQ multiplex PCR, while TCRdb's copy carries only in-frame clones and drops some. The sample yields roughly 180,000 clones, 85% seen once. V was pared by 1 base and J by 0 bases, with 6 bases of the junction left unmatched. This CDR3 has 17 amino acids. Germline V lookup: CDR1 MNHNS, CDR2 SASEGT. A remark on this clone: Its antigen is as yet unknown.

J is TRBJ2-1 and V is TRBV6-1; TRBD2 aligns across 7 bases. Sequenced input: PBMCs. This clonotype was obtained from a boy younger than 10 in good health and CMV-seronegative. The CDR3 bases are TGTGCCAGCAGTGAAGAAGGCGGGAGTAGCTCCTACAATGAGCAGTTCTTC. It yields the protein CASSEEGGSSSYNEQFF.